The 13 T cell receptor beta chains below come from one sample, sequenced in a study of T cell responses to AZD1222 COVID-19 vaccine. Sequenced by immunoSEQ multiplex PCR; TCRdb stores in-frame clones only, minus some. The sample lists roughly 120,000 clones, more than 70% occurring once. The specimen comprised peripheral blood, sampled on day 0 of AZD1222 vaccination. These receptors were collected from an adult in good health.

The CDR3, as DNA: TGTGCCAGCAGCCGGGCCGGGACAGGTCCGGCTCGCGGCTACACCTTC. This translates into CASSRAGTGPARGYTF. The chain links TRBV3-1 (or the pseudogene TRBV3-2) to TRBJ1-2, with 8 bases lining up with TRBD1. Trimming cost V 4 bases and J 8 bases; bases outside gene matches: 15. Germline V CDR1 and CDR2: LGHDT, YNNKEL (reference sequence). The CDR3 loop spans 16 amino acids.

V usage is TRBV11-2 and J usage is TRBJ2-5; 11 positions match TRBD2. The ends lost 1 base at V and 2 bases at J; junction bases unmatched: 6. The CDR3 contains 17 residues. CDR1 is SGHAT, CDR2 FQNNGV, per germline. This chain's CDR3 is CASSLGTSGGIQETQYF. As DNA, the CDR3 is TGTGCCAGCAGCTTAGGAACTAGCGGGGGAATACAAGAGACCCAGTACTTC.

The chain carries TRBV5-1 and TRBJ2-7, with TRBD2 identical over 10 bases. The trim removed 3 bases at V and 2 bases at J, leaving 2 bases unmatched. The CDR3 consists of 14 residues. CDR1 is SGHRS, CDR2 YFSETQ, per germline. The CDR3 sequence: CASSSSGGPYEQYF. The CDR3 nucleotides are TGCGCCAGCAGCTCTAGCGGGGGACCCTACGAGCAGTACTTC.

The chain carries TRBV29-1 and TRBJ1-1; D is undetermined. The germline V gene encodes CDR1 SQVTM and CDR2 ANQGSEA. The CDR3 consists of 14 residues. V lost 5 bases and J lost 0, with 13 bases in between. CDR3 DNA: TGCAGCGTTACCTCCGGCGGAATGAACACTGAAGCTTTCTTT. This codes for CSVTSGGMNTEAFF.

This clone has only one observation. The CDR3 region is CASSDRRRINSPLHF. CDR3 DNA: TGCGCCAGCAGTGATCGCCGCCGGATTAATTCACCCCTCCACTTT. J is TRBJ1-6 and V is TRBV10-2; no reliable D call. V lost 3 bases and J lost 6, with 12 bases in between. The CDR3 runs to 15 residues. Looked up from germline, CDR1 is WSHSY and CDR2 is SAAADI.

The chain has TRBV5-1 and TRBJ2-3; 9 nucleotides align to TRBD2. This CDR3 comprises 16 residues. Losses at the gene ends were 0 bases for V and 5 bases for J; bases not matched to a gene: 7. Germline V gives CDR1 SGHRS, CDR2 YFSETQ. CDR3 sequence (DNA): TGCGCCAGCAGCTTGGGACTAGCGGAGGCGGGAGATACGCAGTATTTT. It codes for CASSLGLAEAGDTQYF.

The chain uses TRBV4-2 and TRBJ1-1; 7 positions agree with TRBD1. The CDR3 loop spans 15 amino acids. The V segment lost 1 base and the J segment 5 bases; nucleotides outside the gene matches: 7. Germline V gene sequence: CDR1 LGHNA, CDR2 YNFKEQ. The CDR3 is CASSQVWAGGTEAFF. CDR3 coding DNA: TGTGCCAGCAGCCAAGTCTGGGCAGGGGGTACTGAAGCTTTCTTT.

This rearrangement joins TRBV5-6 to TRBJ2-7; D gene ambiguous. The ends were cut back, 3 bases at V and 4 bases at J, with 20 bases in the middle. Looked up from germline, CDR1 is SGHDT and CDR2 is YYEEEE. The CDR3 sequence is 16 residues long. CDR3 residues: CASSSGGILIYYEQYF. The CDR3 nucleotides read TGTGCCAGCAGCTCGGGTGGGATCCTTATATATTACGAGCAGTACTTC.

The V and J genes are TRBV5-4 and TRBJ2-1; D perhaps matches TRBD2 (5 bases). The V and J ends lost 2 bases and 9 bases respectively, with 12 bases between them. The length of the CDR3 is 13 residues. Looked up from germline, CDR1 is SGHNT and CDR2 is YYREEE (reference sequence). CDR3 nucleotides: TGTGCCAGCAGCTTCACTAGACCCAGTGAGCAGTTCTTC. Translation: CASSFTRPSEQFF.

The CDR3 loop reads CASSIQGPSGISTDTQYF. CDR3 nucleotide sequence: TGTGCCAGTAGTATACAGGGGCCCAGTGGGATTAGCACAGATACGCAGTATTTT. The genes are TRBV19 and TRBJ2-3; D might be TRBD1 (6 bases). The CDR3 sequence is 18 residues long. Trimming cost V 2 bases and J 0 bases, with 18 bases left between them. CDR1 and CDR2 (germline): LNHDA, SQIVND (reference sequence). The whole variable domain, remainder taken from reference TRBV19 and TRBJ2-3, is DGGITQSPKYLFRKEGQNVTLSCEQNLNHDAMYWYRQDPGQGLRLIYYSQIVNDFQKGDIAEGYSVSREKKESFPLTVTSAQKNPTAFYLCASSIQGPSGISTDTQYFGPGTRLTVL.

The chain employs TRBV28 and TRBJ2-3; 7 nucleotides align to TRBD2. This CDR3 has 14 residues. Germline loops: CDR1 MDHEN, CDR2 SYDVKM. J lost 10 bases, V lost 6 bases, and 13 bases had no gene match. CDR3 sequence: CASRDRGRGPAQYF. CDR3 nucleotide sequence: TGTGCCAGCAGGGACCGGGGGAGGGGCCCCGCGCAGTATTTT. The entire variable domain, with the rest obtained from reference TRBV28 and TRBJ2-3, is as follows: DVKVTQSSRYLVKRTGEKVFLECVQDMDHENMFWYRQDPGLGLRLIYFSYDVKMKEKGDIPEGYSVSREKKERFSLILESASTNQTSMYLCASRDRGRGPAQYFGPGTRLTVL.

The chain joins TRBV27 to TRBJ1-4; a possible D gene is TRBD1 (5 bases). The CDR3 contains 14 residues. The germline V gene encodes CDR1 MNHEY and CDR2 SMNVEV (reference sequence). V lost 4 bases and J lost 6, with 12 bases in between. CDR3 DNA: TGTGCCAGCAGTTATTGGGGGAATCATGAAAAACTGTTTTTT. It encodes CASSYWGNHEKLFF.

This CDR3 is CASSEFGQGAGNTIYF. CDR3 nucleotides: TGTGCCAGCAGTGAGTTCGGCCAGGGGGCTGGAAACACCATATATTTT. This sequence joins TRBV2 and TRBJ1-3, with 7 bases matching TRBD1. CDR3 length: 16 amino acids. In germline, CDR1 is SNHLY, CDR2 FYNNEI. Unmatched junction bases numbered 7, after V lost 3 bases and J lost 2 bases.